The text below deals with one T cell receptor beta chain. The J segment lost 6 bases and the V segment lost 3 bases, leaving 5 bases of the junction unmatched. Germline assignment: CDR1 SQVTM and CDR2 ANQGSEA. This CDR3 is 13 amino acids long. As for time point: after neoadjuvant nivolumab, at surgical resection. Sequencing was performed with immunoSEQ multiplex PCR; in TCRdb, only in-frame clones are kept and a portion is missing. The sample contains approximately 43,000 clones, around 79% of which appear only once. This entry belongs to a study of neoadjuvant anti-PD-1 for oral cavity cancer. The clonotype comes from a person aged 35 to 85 with oral cavity squamous cell carcinoma. The sequencing used PBMCs, collected after nivolumab (anti-PD-1) treatment. The V and J genes are TRBV29-1 and TRBJ2-1; 7 nucleotides match TRBD1. The chain's CDR3 is CSVDYRGTNEQFF. The CDR3 nucleotides are TGCAGCGTTGATTACAGGGGCACCAATGAGCAGTTCTTC.